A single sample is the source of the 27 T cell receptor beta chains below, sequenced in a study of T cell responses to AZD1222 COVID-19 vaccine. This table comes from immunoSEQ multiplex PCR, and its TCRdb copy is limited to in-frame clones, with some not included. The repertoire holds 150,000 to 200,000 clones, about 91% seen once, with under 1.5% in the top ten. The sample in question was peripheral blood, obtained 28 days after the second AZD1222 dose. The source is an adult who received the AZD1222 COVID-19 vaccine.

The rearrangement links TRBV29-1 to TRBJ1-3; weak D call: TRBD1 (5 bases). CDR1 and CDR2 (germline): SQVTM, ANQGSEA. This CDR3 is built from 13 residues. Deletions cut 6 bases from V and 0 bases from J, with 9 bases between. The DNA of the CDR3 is TGCAGCGTCGAGACAGCCTCTGGAAACACCATATATTTT. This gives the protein CSVETASGNTIYF. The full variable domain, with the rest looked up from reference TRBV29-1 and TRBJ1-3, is SAVISQKPSRDICQRGTSLTIQCQVDSQVTMMFWYRQQPGQSLTLIATANQGSEATYESGFVIDKFPISRPNLTFSTLTVSNMSPEDSSIYLCSVETASGNTIYFGEGSWLTVV.

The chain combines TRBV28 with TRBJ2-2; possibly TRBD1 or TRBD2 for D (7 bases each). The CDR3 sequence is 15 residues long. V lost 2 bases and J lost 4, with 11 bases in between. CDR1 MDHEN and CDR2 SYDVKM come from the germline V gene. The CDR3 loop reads CASSLAGGATGELFF. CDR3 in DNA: TGTGCCAGCAGTTTAGCAGGGGGGGCCACCGGGGAGCTGTTTTTT. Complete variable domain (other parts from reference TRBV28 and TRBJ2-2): DVKVTQSSRYLVKRTGEKVFLECVQDMDHENMFWYRQDPGLGLRLIYFSYDVKMKEKGDIPEGYSVSREKKERFSLILESASTNQTSMYLCASSLAGGATGELFFGEGSRLTVL.

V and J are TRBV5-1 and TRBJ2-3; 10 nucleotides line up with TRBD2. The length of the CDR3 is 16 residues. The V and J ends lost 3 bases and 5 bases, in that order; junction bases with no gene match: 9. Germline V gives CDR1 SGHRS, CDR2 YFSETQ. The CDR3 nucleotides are TGCGCCAGCAGCTCTCAGGCTAGCGGGAGTCTAGATACGCAGTATTTT. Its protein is CASSSQASGSLDTQYF.

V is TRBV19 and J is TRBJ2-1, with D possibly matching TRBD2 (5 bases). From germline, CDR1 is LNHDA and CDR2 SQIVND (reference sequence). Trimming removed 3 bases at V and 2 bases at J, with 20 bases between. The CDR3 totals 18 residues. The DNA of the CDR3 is TGTGCCAGTAGTATCTGGCCCTTTGGGGAGCAAACCTACAATGAGCAGTTCTTC. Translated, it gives CASSIWPFGEQTYNEQFF.

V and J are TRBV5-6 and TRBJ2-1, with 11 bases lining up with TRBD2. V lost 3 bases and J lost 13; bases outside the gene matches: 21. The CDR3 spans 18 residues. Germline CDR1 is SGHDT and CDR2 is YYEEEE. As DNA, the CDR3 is TGTGCCAGCAGCTCGGGTGGGCCCATAGCGGGAGGGAACCTGGGACAGTTCTTC. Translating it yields CASSSGGPIAGGNLGQFF.

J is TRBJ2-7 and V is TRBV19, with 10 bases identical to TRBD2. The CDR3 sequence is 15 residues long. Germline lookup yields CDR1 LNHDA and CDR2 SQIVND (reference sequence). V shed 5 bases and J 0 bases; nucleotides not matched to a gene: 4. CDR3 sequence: CASSVGLASSYEQYF. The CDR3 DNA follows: TGTGCCAGTAGTGTGGGACTAGCGAGCTCCTACGAGCAGTACTTC.

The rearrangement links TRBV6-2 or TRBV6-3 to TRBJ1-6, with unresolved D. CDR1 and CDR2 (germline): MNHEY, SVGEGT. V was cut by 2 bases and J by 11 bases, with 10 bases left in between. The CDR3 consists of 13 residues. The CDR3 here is CASSYRDTAPLHF. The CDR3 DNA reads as TGTGCCAGCAGTTACAGGGATACGGCACCCCTCCACTTT.

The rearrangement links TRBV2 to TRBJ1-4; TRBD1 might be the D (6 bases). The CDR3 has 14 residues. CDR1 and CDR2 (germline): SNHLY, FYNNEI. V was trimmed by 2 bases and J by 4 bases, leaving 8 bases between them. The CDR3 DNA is TGTGCCAGCAGTGAAAGAGGGGGTAATGAAAAACTGTTTTTT. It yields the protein CASSERGGNEKLFF.

CDR3 sequence reads: CASSLGDRTQETQYF. The CDR3 nucleotides are TGCGCCAGCAGCTTGGGGGACAGGACCCAAGAGACCCAGTACTTC. This chain joins TRBV5-1 and TRBJ2-5, with 8 bases aligning to TRBD1. The CDR3 is made up of 15 amino acids. With 0 bases clipped from V and 1 base from J, the junction kept 2 bases outside the gene matches. Germline V gene data show CDR1 as SGHRS and CDR2 as YFSETQ.

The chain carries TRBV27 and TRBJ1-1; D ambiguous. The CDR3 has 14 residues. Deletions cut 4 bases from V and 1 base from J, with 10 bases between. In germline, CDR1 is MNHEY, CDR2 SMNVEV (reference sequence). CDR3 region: CASSSHSSNTEAFF. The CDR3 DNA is TGTGCCAGCAGTTCTCACAGCTCGAACACTGAAGCTTTCTTT.

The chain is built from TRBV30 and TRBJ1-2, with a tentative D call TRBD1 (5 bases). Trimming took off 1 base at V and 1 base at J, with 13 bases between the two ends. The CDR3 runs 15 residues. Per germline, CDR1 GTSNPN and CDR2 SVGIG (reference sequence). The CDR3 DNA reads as TGTGCCTGGAGTGCGGGACGGATCCTTAACTATGGCTACACCTTC. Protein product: CAWSAGRILNYGYTF.

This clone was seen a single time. This CDR3 reads CASSTYSGTGGAYGYTF. The CDR3 DNA follows: TGTGCCAGTAGTACTTACTCCGGGACAGGGGGCGCCTATGGCTACACCTTC. The chain is built from TRBV19 and TRBJ1-2; 12 nucleotides align to TRBD1. Losses at the gene ends were 4 bases for V and 4 bases for J; bases not matched to a gene: 10. Germline V gives CDR1 LNHDA, CDR2 SQIVND (reference sequence). The CDR3 runs 17 residues.

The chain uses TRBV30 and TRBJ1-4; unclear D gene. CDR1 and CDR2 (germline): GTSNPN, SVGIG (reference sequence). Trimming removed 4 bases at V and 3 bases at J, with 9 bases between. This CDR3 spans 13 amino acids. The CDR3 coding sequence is TGTGCCTGGAATCCGGACCCTAATGAAAAACTGTTTTTT. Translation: CAWNPDPNEKLFF.

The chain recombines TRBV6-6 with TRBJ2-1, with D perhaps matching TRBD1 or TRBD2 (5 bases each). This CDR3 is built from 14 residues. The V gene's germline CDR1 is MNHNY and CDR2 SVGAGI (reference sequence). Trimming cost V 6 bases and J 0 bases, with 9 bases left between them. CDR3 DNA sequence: TGTGCCAGCAGGGGACGGAGCTCCTACAATGAGCAGTTCTTC. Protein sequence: CASRGRSSYNEQFF.

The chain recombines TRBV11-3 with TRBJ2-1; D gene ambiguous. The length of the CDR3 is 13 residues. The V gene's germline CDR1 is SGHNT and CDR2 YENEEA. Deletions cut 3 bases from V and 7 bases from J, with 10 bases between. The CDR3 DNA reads TGTGCCAGCAGCTTGAGCGTCGGGAATGAGCAGTTCTTC. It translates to CASSLSVGNEQFF.

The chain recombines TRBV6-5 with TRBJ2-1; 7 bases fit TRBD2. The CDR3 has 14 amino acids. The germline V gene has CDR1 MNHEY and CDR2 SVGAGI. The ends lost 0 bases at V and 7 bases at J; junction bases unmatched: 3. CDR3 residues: CASSYSLGLNEQFF. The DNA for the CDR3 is TGTGCCAGCAGTTACTCCTTGGGACTAAATGAGCAGTTCTTC.

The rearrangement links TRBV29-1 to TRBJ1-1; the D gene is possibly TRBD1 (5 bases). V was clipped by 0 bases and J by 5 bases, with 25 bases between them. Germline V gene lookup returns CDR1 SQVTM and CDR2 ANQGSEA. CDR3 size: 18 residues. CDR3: CSVEDPFRAEFPGTEAFF. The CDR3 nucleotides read TGCAGCGTTGAAGACCCGTTCAGGGCCGAGTTCCCGGGGACTGAAGCTTTCTTT.

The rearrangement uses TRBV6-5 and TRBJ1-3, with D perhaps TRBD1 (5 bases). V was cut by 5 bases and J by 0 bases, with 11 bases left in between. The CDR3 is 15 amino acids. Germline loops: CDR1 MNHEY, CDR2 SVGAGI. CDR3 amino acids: CASSPGLSSGNTIYF. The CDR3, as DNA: TGTGCCAGCAGTCCAGGGTTAAGCTCTGGAAACACCATATATTTT.

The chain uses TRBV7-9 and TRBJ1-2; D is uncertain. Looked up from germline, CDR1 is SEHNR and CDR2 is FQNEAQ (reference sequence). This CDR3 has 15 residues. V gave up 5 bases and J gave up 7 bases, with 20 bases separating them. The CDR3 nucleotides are TGTGCCAGCAGCACCCTTCATGAGGAGATGGGTGGCTACACCTTC. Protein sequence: CASSTLHEEMGGYTF.

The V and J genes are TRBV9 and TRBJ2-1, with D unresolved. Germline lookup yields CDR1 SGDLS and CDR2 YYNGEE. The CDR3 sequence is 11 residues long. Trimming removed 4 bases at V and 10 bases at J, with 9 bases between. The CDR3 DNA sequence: TGTGCCAGCAGCTCCCAGTTCGAGCAGTTCTTC. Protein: CASSSQFEQFF. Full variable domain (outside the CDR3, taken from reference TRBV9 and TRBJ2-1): DSGVTQTPKHLITATGQRVTLRCSPRSGDLSVYWYQQSLDQGLQFLIQYYNGEERAKGNILERFSAQQFPDLHSELNLSSLELGDSALYFCASSSQFEQFFGPGTRLTVL.

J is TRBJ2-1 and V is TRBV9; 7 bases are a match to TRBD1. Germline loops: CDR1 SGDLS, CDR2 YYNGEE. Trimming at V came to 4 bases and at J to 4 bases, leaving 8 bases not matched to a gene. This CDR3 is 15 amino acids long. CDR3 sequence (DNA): TGTGCCAGCAGCCCGGGGACAGCGATATACAATGAGCAGTTCTTC. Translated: CASSPGTAIYNEQFF.

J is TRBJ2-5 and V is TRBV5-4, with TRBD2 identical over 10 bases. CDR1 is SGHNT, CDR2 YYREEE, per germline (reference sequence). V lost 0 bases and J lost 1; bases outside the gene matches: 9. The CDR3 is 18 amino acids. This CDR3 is CASSLAAASGGTQETQYF. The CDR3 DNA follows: TGTGCCAGCAGCTTGGCCGCGGCTAGCGGGGGAACCCAAGAGACCCAGTACTTC.

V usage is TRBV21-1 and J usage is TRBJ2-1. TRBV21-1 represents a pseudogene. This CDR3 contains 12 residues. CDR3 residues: CASSKALGEQFF. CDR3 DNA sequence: TGTGCCAGCAGCAAAGCCCTTGGTGAGCAGTTCTTC.

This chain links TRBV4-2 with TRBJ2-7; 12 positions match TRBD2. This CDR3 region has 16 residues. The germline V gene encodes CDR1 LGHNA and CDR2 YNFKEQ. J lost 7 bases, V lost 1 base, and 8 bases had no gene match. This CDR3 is CASSQADKLAGGEQYF. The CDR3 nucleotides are TGTGCCAGCAGCCAAGCCGACAAACTAGCGGGAGGAGAGCAGTACTTC.

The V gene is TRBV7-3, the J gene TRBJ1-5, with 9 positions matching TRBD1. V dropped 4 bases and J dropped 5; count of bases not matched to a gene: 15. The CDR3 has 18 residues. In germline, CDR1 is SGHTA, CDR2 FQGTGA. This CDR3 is CASSSGTGLAFRDQPQHF. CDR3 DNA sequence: TGTGCCAGCAGCTCAGGGACAGGGTTGGCCTTTAGGGATCAGCCCCAGCATTTT.

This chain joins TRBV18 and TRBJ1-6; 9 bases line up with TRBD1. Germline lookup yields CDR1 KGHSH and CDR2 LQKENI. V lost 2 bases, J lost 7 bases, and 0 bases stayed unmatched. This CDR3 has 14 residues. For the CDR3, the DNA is TGTGCCAGCTCACCAGGGACAGGGAATTCACCCCTCCACTTT. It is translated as CASSPGTGNSPLHF.

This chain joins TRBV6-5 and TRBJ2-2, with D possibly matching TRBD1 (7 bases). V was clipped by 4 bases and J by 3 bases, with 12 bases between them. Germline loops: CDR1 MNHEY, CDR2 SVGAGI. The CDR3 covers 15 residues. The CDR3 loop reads CASSSDRRDTGELFF. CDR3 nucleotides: TGTGCCAGCAGTTCGGACAGGAGGGACACCGGGGAGCTGTTTTTT.